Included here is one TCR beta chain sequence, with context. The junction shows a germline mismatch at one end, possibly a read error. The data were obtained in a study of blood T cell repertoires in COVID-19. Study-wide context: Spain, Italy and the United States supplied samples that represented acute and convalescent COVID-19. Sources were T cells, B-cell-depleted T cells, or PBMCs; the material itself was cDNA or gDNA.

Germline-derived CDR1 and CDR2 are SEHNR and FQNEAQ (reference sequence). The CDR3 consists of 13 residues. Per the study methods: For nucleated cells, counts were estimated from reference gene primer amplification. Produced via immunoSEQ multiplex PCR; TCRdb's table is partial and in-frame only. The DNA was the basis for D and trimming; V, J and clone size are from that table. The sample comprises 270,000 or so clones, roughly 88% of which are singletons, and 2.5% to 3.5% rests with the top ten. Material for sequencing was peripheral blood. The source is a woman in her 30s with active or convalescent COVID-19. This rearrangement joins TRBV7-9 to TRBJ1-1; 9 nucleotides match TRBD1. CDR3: CASTLQGAAEAFF. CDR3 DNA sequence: TGTGCCAGCACCTTACAGGGGGCGGCTGAAGCTTTCTTT.